The present T cell receptor (beta chain) was sequenced within a study of cytomegalovirus exposure and HLA in healthy donors. For the study at large: Researchers previously reported finding 90 million to 130 million unique TCR beta sequences from some 180 million T cells.

Trimming removed 1 base from V and 2 bases from J, with 8 bases in between. The CDR3 loop spans 14 amino acids. Germline V CDR1 and CDR2: SGHAT, FQNNGV. This clone came up a few times. It was with 60 Vbeta and 13 Jbeta primers that the PCR ran. Data came from immunoSEQ multiplex PCR; TCRdb stores just in-frame clones and leaves some out. The table lists 130,000 or so clones, roughly 9% of them singletons. Sequences were obtained from PBMCs. The receptor was derived from a woman in her 40s in good health and CMV-seropositive. The rearrangement uses TRBV11-2 and TRBJ1-1; D unresolved. The CDR3 DNA is TGTGCCAGCAGCTTAGCGCGGATAAACACTGAAGCTTTCTTT. Translated: CASSLARINTEAFF.